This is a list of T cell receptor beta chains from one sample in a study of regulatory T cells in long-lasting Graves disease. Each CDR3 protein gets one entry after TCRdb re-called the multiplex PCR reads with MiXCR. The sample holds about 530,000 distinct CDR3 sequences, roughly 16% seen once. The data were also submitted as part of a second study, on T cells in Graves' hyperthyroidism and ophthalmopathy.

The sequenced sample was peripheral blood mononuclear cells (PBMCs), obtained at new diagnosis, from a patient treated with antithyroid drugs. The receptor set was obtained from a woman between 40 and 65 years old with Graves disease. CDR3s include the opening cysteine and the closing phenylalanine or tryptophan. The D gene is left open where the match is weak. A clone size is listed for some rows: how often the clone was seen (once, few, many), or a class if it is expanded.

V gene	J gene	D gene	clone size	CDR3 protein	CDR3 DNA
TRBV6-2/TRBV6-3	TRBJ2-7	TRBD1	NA	CASSATGTGGSYEQYF	TGTGCCAGCAGTGCAACCGGGACAGGGGGCTCCTACGAGCAGTACTTC
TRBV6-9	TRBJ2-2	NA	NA	CASSYGPINTGELFF	TGTGCCAGCAGTTACGGGCCGATAAACACCGGGGAGCTGTTTTTT
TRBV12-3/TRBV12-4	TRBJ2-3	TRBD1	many	CASSWDSLSDTQYF	TGTGCCAGCAGTTGGGACAGTTTATCAGATACGCAGTATTTT
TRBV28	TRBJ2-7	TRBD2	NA	CASSLGGRAFRYEQYF	TGTGCCAGCAGCTTAGGCGGGAGGGCTTTTCGTTACGAGCAGTACTTC
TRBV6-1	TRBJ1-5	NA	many	CASSLGLGGQPQHF	TGTGCCAGCAGCCTAGGTCTAGGGGGTCAGCCCCAGCATTTT
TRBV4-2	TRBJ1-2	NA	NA	CASSLGGVLGYTF	TGTGCCAGCAGCCTCGGGGGCGTCCTGGGCTACACCTTC
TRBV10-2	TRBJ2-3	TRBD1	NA	CANPDRGPGDTQYF	TGCGCCAACCCGGACAGGGGGCCTGGAGATACGCAGTATTTT
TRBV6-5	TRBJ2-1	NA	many	CASSYYSWKAEWLNEQFF	TGTGCCAGCAGTTACTACTCCTGGAAGGCGGAGTGGCTGAATGAGCAGTTCTTC
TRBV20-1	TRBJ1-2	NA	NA	CSARVRDLTTHGYTF	TGCAGTGCTAGAGTTCGGGACCTTACTACTCATGGCTACACCTTC
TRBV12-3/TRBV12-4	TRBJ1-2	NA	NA	CASSLIKGNYGYTF	TGTGCCAGCAGTTTAATTAAGGGGAACTATGGCTACACCTTC
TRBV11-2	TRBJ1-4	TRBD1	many	CASSLDQGGTGANEKLFF	TGTGCCAGCAGCTTAGACCAGGGGGGAACAGGGGCTAATGAAAAACTGTTTTTT
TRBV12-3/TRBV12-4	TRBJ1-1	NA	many	CASSNHGTNTEAFF	TGTGCCAGCAGCAACCACGGGACGAACACTGAAGCTTTCTTT
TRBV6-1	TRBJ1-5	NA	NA	CASGREQPQHF	TGTGCCAGCGGACGGGAACAGCCCCAGCATTTT
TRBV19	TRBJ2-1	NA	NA	CASSPREFYNEQFF	TGTGCCAGTAGTCCTCGAGAGTTCTACAATGAGCAGTTCTTC
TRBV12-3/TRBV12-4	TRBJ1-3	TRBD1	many	CASSWTGAGGNTIYF	TGTGCCAGCAGTTGGACAGGGGCTGGTGGAAACACCATATATTTT
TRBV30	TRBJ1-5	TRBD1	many	CAWSGFGTGAEPQHF	TGTGCCTGGAGTGGATTCGGGACAGGGGCAGAGCCCCAGCATTTT